These 23 T cell receptor beta chains came from one sample sequenced in a study of cytomegalovirus exposure and HLA in healthy donors. Vbeta (60) and Jbeta (13) primers were used in the PCR. TCRdb keeps only in-frame clones here, not all; method: immunoSEQ multiplex PCR. The sample has roughly 150,000 clones; over 60% are singletons. The sample comprised PBMCs. These receptors were obtained from a woman aged 25-40 years in good health and CMV-seropositive.

The chain employs TRBV28 and TRBJ1-5, with D unclear. CDR1 and CDR2 (germline): MDHEN, SYDVKM. The CDR3 extends over 12 amino acids. V shed 6 bases and J shed 4 bases, with 7 bases lying between them. CDR3 amino acids: CASSLVNQPQHF. In nucleotides, the CDR3 is TGTGCCAGCAGCCTCGTAAATCAGCCCCAGCATTTT.

A single count supports this clone. In nucleotides, the CDR3 is TGTGCCTGGAGTACTAGGAGGGAGACCCAGTACTTC. This gives the protein CAWSTRRETQYF. The chain has TRBV30 and TRBJ2-5; a weak D match, TRBD2 (5 bases). The CDR3 runs 12 residues. Germline loops: CDR1 GTSNPN, CDR2 SVGIG (reference sequence). V dropped 2 bases and J dropped 5 bases, with 9 bases sitting between them.

Here the CDR3 reads CASSRPLLYGVTGELFF. CDR3 nucleotides: TGTGCCAGCAGTCGACCCCTGCTCTACGGGGTAACCGGGGAGCTGTTTTTT. The V gene is TRBV5-8, the J gene TRBJ2-2; a possible D gene is TRBD2 (5 bases). The CDR3 has 17 amino acids. V lost 5 bases and J 5 bases, leaving 22 bases between the germline ends. Germline V gives CDR1 SGHTS, CDR2 YDEGEE.

This chain joins TRBV4-1 and TRBJ2-5, with a tentative D call TRBD2 (6 bases). V was cut by 4 bases and J by 5 bases, with 20 bases left in between. This CDR3 comprises 16 residues. Germline values: CDR1 MGHRA, CDR2 YSYEKL. The CDR3 sequence is CASSLGSGLRGETQYF. The CDR3 DNA sequence: TGCGCCAGCAGCCTGGGTTCGGGACTCCGGGGGGAGACCCAGTACTTC.

The gene calls are TRBV28 and TRBJ1-6; D remains unclear. The V gene's germline CDR1 is MDHEN and CDR2 SYDVKM. Trimming removed 0 bases at V and 8 bases at J, with 23 bases between. The length of the CDR3 is 19 residues. The CDR3 spells CASSLWGSSPKASYSPLHF. The CDR3 DNA is TGTGCCAGCAGTTTATGGGGATCTAGCCCCAAAGCCTCTTATTCACCCCTCCACTTT.

The chain is built from TRBV19 and TRBJ2-3; TRBD2 aligns across 13 bases. The CDR3 runs to 16 residues. Germline CDR1 and CDR2: LNHDA and SQIVND (reference sequence). V lost 5 bases, J lost 5 bases, and 7 bases stayed unmatched. The CDR3 region is CASSARTSGRGDTQYF. The CDR3 coding sequence is TGTGCCAGTAGTGCACGGACTAGCGGGAGAGGAGATACGCAGTATTTT.

The chain recombines TRBV5-5 with TRBJ2-1, with TRBD2 matching over 7 bases. Germline assignment: CDR1 SGHKS and CDR2 YYEKEE (reference sequence). The CDR3 length is 14 residues. V trimming: 3 bases; J trimming: 1 base; junction bases outside the gene matches: 1. For the CDR3, the DNA is TGTGCCAGCAGCTCCGGGGGGTCCTACAATGAGCAGTTCTTC. Its protein product is CASSSGGSYNEQFF.

The genes are TRBV29-1 and TRBJ2-1; D possibly corresponds to TRBD1 (6 bases). Germline values: CDR1 SQVTM, CDR2 ANQGSEA. This CDR3 has 13 amino acids. Trimming cost V 6 bases and J 6 bases, with 15 bases left between them. Here the CDR3 reads CSVGRDTANEQFF. As DNA, the CDR3 is TGCAGCGTGGGCCGGGACACAGCCAATGAGCAGTTCTTC.

The chain uses TRBV19 and TRBJ2-5; D is uncertain. CDR1 is LNHDA, CDR2 SQIVND, per germline (reference sequence). The CDR3 contains 14 residues. V was shortened by 4 bases and J by 1 base, with 10 bases between the two germline ends. CDR3 amino acids: CASSNGGSQETQYF. For the CDR3, the DNA is TGTGCCAGTAGTAACGGTGGTAGCCAAGAGACCCAGTACTTC. Combining the CDR3 with reference TRBV19 and TRBJ2-5 gives the whole variable domain DGGITQSPKYLFRKEGQNVTLSCEQNLNHDAMYWYRQDPGQGLRLIYYSQIVNDFQKGDIAEGYSVSREKKESFPLTVTSAQKNPTAFYLCASSNGGSQETQYFGPGTRLLVL.

V and J are TRBV9 and TRBJ1-3, with D unresolved. CDR3 length: 15 residues. V was trimmed by 3 bases and J by 4 bases, leaving 14 bases between them. Germline CDR1 SGDLS, CDR2 YYNGEE. In DNA, the CDR3 is TGTGCCAGCAGCGAAACTCCTTATCGAGGAAACACCATATATTTT. Translated: CASSETPYRGNTIYF.

The V call is TRBV6-5, the J call TRBJ1-1; D is perhaps TRBD1 (6 bases). CDR1 MNHEY and CDR2 SVGAGI come from the germline V gene. V lost 7 bases and J 1 base, leaving 10 bases between the germline ends. The CDR3 covers 13 residues. The CDR3 spells CASKTGSNTEAFF. The CDR3 coding sequence is TGTGCCAGCAAAACAGGGTCGAACACTGAAGCTTTCTTT.

This chain uses TRBV5-1 with TRBJ2-7, with 7 positions matching TRBD1. The CDR3 is 15 residues long. Unmatched junction bases numbered 9, after V lost 4 bases and J lost 2 bases. In germline, CDR1 is SGHRS, CDR2 YFSETQ. CDR3 DNA: TGCGCCAGCAGCCCTTGGGACAGCACACCCTACGAGCAGTACTTC. Translation gives CASSPWDSTPYEQYF.

The DNA of the CDR3 is TGTGCCAGCAGTGAAACAGGTTTCCCCTCTGGGGCCAACGTCCTGACTTTC. Translated, it gives CASSETGFPSGANVLTF. V is TRBV6-4 and J is TRBJ2-6; weak D call: TRBD1 (5 bases). The CDR3 is made up of 17 amino acids. Trimming took off 3 bases at V and 0 bases at J, with 12 bases between the two ends. The germline gives CDR1 MRHNA, CDR2 SNTAGT.

This clone came up a few times. This CDR3 reads CASSRTGGNTEAFF. The DNA for the CDR3 is TGTGCCAGTAGTCGGACAGGGGGGAACACTGAAGCTTTCTTT. The chain uses TRBV19 and TRBJ1-1; 10 positions match TRBD1. This CDR3 has 14 residues. With 5 bases clipped from V and 1 base from J, the junction kept 1 base outside the gene matches. The germline gives CDR1 LNHDA, CDR2 SQIVND (reference sequence).

This chain joins TRBV2 and TRBJ2-7, with D perhaps matching TRBD2 (6 bases). Trimming took off 6 bases at V and 2 bases at J, with 14 bases between the two ends. The CDR3 has 14 amino acids. Per the germline V gene, CDR1 is SNHLY and CDR2 is FYNNEI. Written as DNA, the CDR3 is TGTGCCAGCAGGCGGGACCCCCGAACCTACGAGCAGTACTTC. Protein product: CASRRDPRTYEQYF.

V and J are TRBV18 and TRBJ2-1, with 9 bases that match TRBD2. CDR1 and CDR2 from the germline V gene are KGHSH and LQKENI. The CDR3 consists of 14 residues. V trimming: 2 bases; J trimming: 8 bases; junction bases outside the gene matches: 4. The CDR3 coding sequence is TGTGCCAGCTCACCAGATAGCGGGAGAGATGAGCAGTTCTTC. Translated, it gives CASSPDSGRDEQFF.

This sequence joins TRBV9 and TRBJ2-7, with 9 nucleotides matching TRBD1. Losses at the gene ends were 8 bases for V and 10 bases for J; bases not matched to a gene: 13. The germline V gene encodes CDR1 SGDLS and CDR2 YYNGEE. The CDR3 runs 13 residues. Written as DNA, the CDR3 is TGTGCCAGTGAGAGGGGGACAGGGACCGACCAGTACTTC. Amino acid sequence: CASERGTGTDQYF. Full variable domain (remainder filled in from reference TRBV9 and TRBJ2-7): DSGVTQTPKHLITATGQRVTLRCSPRSGDLSVYWYQQSLDQGLQFLIQYYNGEERAKGNILERFSAQQFPDLHSELNLSSLELGDSALYFCASERGTGTDQYFGPGTRLTVT.

V usage is TRBV6-5 and J usage is TRBJ2-7, with TRBD1 matching 9 bases. The J segment lost 0 bases and the V segment lost 6 bases, leaving 3 bases of the junction unmatched. CDR3 size: 14 residues. Per germline, CDR1 MNHEY and CDR2 SVGAGI. CDR3 DNA: TGTGCCAGCAGCCGGGACAGGGCCTCCTACGAGCAGTACTTC. Translation: CASSRDRASYEQYF.

There are a few counts of this clone. A read error may produce the germline difference seen at one junction end. J is TRBJ2-1 and V is TRBV7-3, with 7 bases aligning to TRBD1. This CDR3 spans 18 amino acids. Looked up from germline, CDR1 is SGHTA and CDR2 is FQGTGA. This CDR3 reads CASSVTGAAGEAYNEQFF. Here the CDR3 DNA reads TGTGCCAGCAGCGTAACAGGGGCAGCAGGTGAAGCCTACAATGAGCAGTTCTTC. Variable domain in full (rest from reference TRBV7-3 and TRBJ2-1): GAGVSQTPSNKVTEKGKYVELRCDPISGHTALYWYRQSLGQGPEFLIYFQGTGAADDSGLPNDRFFAVRPEGSVSTLKIQRTERGDSAVYLCASSVTGAAGEAYNEQFFGPGTRLTVL.

The rearrangement links TRBV12-5 to TRBJ2-1; 11 nucleotides line up with TRBD2. The V segment lost 1 base and the J segment 3 bases; nucleotides outside the gene matches: 2. CDR1 is LGHNT and CDR2 is FRNRAP in the germline V gene. This CDR3 contains 16 residues. The CDR3 reads CASGLDGLAGYNEQFF. CDR3 DNA: TGTGCTAGTGGTTTGGACGGACTAGCGGGCTACAATGAGCAGTTCTTC.

This clone came up once. The chain carries TRBV5-6 and TRBJ2-1, with 11 nucleotides matching TRBD2. The CDR3 covers 15 residues. The V gene's germline CDR1 is SGHDT and CDR2 YYEEEE. The ends lost 4 bases at V and 7 bases at J; junction bases unmatched: 7. CDR3 amino acids: CASSVGLAGENEQFF. CDR3 in DNA: TGTGCCAGCAGCGTAGGACTAGCGGGCGAGAATGAGCAGTTCTTC.

The chain uses TRBV7-6 and TRBJ2-5, with D perhaps matching TRBD2 (5 bases). The V end was cut by 5 bases, the J end by 0 bases, with 13 bases between. The CDR3 totals 15 residues. The germline gives CDR1 SGHVS, CDR2 FNYEAQ. The CDR3 bases are TGTGCCAGCAGCCGAGGGCTCAATCACCAAGAGACCCAGTACTTC. Its translation: CASSRGLNHQETQYF.

The chain joins TRBV4-1 to TRBJ1-5; 7 bases map to TRBD1. This CDR3 has 16 amino acids. V trimming: 2 bases; J trimming: 0 bases; junction bases outside the gene matches: 4. CDR1 is MGHRA, CDR2 YSYEKL, per germline. DNA for the CDR3: TGCGCCAGCAGCCAACCGACAGGGCATAGCAATCAGCCCCAGCATTTT. Its translation is CASSQPTGHSNQPQHF.